Following are 15 T cell receptor beta chains from one sample sequenced in a study of blood T cell repertoires in COVID-19 (dated by TCRdb to 2018 to 2020). The library was built by means of the immunoSEQ multiplex PCR assay. TCRdb stores this immuneACCESS table with in-frame sequences only. Part of the clones is absent; in the studies checked, under half of the shortfall reflects unresolved V genes, and no reason is known for the rest. The table for this sample lists some 200,000 clones; around 86% of them were counted only once. The top ten hold over 3% of the sample. Source material: PBMCs or T cells enriched from blood (not recorded which). The receptors shown here come from a middle-aged woman with acute COVID-19.

This clone was observed once. The rearrangement joins TRBV6-6 to TRBJ2-7, with 8 positions matching TRBD1. Per the germline V gene, CDR1 is MNHNY and CDR2 is SVGAGI (reference sequence). The J segment lost 5 bases and the V segment lost 2 bases, leaving 5 bases of the junction unmatched. The CDR3 loop spans 14 amino acids. CDR3 loop: CASSYPGTGDEQYF. Here the CDR3 DNA reads TGTGCCAGCAGTTACCCAGGGACAGGTGACGAGCAGTACTTC.

The CDR3 is CASSEVSGGYGEAFF. DNA of the CDR3: TGTGCCAGCAGTGAAGTTTCAGGGGGCTACGGTGAAGCTTTCTTT. The V call is TRBV2, the J call TRBJ1-1, with 8 bases matching TRBD1. J lost 7 bases, V lost 1 base, and 8 bases had no gene match. This CDR3 has 15 amino acids. From germline, CDR1 is SNHLY and CDR2 FYNNEI.

The chain combines TRBV11-3 with TRBJ1-1; D is unclear. The CDR3 extends over 13 amino acids. From germline, CDR1 is SGHNT and CDR2 YENEEA. Between the trimmed V and J ends, which lost 5 bases and 5 bases, there was a span of 12 bases. The CDR3 loop is CASSKTGYTEAFF. The DNA of the CDR3 is TGTGCCAGCAGCAAAACGGGGTATACTGAAGCTTTCTTT.

The genes are TRBV5-1 and TRBJ2-3; D is possibly TRBD2 (7 bases). The CDR3 loop spans 16 amino acids. Germline CDR1 is SGHRS and CDR2 is YFSETQ. Trimming pared 3 bases from V and 5 bases from J, leaving 19 bases between. The CDR3 DNA sequence: TGCGCCAGCAGCTCGCAACTCGGGGGGCTCGGAGATACGCAGTATTTT. Encoded protein: CASSSQLGGLGDTQYF.

The V call is TRBV12-3 or TRBV12-4, the J call TRBJ1-2, with a tentative D call TRBD1 (5 bases). This CDR3 has 13 residues. The V gene lost 7 bases and the J gene lost 5 bases, with 14 bases spanning the gap. The chain's CDR3 is CASNQGDGYGYTF. As DNA, the CDR3 is TGTGCCAGCAACCAGGGTGACGGTTATGGCTACACCTTC.

This chain connects TRBV18 to TRBJ2-3, with 7 bases fitting TRBD2. Germline CDR1 and CDR2: KGHSH and LQKENI. Trimming took 1 base from V and 4 from J; bases not matched to a gene: 11. CDR3 length: 17 residues. CDR3 amino acids: CASSPLWASGVADTQYF. Written as DNA, the CDR3 is TGTGCCAGCTCACCACTCTGGGCCAGCGGGGTCGCAGATACGCAGTATTTT.

The chain employs TRBV10-3 and TRBJ1-2; 8 positions match TRBD1. V dropped 2 bases and J dropped 6; count of bases not matched to a gene: 5. Germline CDR1 ENHRY, CDR2 SYGVKD. This CDR3 contains 14 residues. CDR3 region: CAISETSGGDGYTF. The CDR3 DNA is TGTGCCATCAGTGAGACTTCAGGGGGCGATGGCTACACCTTC.

This chain joins TRBV2 and TRBJ1-1; D possibly corresponds to TRBD1 (5 bases). The V and J ends lost 5 bases and 5 bases respectively, with 12 bases between them. The germline CDR1 and CDR2 sequences are SNHLY and FYNNEI. The CDR3 extends over 13 amino acids. CDR3 bases: TGTGCCAGCAGTTCCTCTGGGGGGACTGAAGCTTTCTTT. Amino acid sequence: CASSSSGGTEAFF.

The chain is built from TRBV3-1 (or the pseudogene TRBV3-2) and TRBJ1-1; D is undetermined. V lost 1 base, J lost 5 bases, and 14 bases lay in between. There are 15 residues in the CDR3. CDR1 LGHDT and CDR2 YNNKEL come from the germline V gene (reference sequence). The CDR3 sequence is CASSQGGRRRTEAFF. DNA for the CDR3: TGTGCCAGCAGCCAAGGCGGCAGGCGGAGGACTGAAGCTTTCTTT.

V usage is TRBV24-1 and J usage is TRBJ2-2; 8 nucleotides agree with TRBD1. CDR3 length: 15 residues. J was trimmed by 6 bases and V by 6 bases; bases with no gene match: 8. Germline CDR1 reads KGHDR; CDR2 reads SFDVKD. The CDR3 DNA follows: TGTGCCACCAGTTACAGGGGGTCGGTTGCCGGGGAGCTGTTTTTT. It codes for CATSYRGSVAGELFF.

There are a few counts of this clone. The V and J genes are TRBV2 and TRBJ1-2; D unresolved. Looked up from germline, CDR1 is SNHLY and CDR2 is FYNNEI. This CDR3 has 11 amino acids. V was shortened by 4 bases and J by 8 bases, with 8 bases between the two germline ends. CDR3 coding DNA: TGTGCCAGCAGTGTTGCGTACGGCTACACCTTC. This gives the protein CASSVAYGYTF. Supplemented by reference TRBV2 and TRBJ1-2, the full variable domain reads EPEVTQTPSHQVTQMGQEVILRCVPISNHLYFYWYRQILGQKVEFLVSFYNNEISEKSEIFDDQFSVERPDGSNFTLKIRSTKLEDSAMYFCASSVAYGYTFGSGTRLTVV.

V usage is TRBV6-1 and J usage is TRBJ1-5; a possible D gene is TRBD1 (5 bases). V lost 4 bases to trimming and J lost 1 base, with 23 bases between them. The CDR3 totals 19 residues. The germline gives CDR1 MNHNS, CDR2 SASEGT. As DNA, the CDR3 is TGTGCCAGCAGTGGCTATGGGCAGGGCCTCTCTTGGAGCAATCAGCCCCAGCATTTT. Protein product: CASSGYGQGLSWSNQPQHF.

The chain couples TRBV4-3 to TRBJ2-2; 10 bases align to TRBD2. The trim removed 2 bases at V and 5 bases at J, leaving 2 bases unmatched. The CDR3 is 15 residues long. Germline-derived CDR1 and CDR2 are LGHNA and YSLEER. The CDR3 DNA reads TGCGCCAGCAGCCAAAGAGCGGGGGGGACCGGGGAGCTGTTTTTT. This translates into CASSQRAGGTGELFF.

The chain couples TRBV3-1 (or the pseudogene TRBV3-2) to TRBJ1-1; 10 positions agree with TRBD1. Germline values: CDR1 LGHDT, CDR2 YNNKEL (reference sequence). Unmatched junction bases numbered 7, after V lost 0 bases and J lost 3 bases. The CDR3 is 17 residues long. CDR3: CASSQDGQGDVYTEAFF. The CDR3 DNA reads TGTGCCAGCAGCCAAGATGGACAGGGGGATGTATACACTGAAGCTTTCTTT.

The CDR3 DNA reads TGTGCCAGCAGGGTAGGACAGGCCTACACTGAAGCTTTCTTT. It is translated as CASRVGQAYTEAFF. The chain is built from TRBV7-9 and TRBJ1-1; 7 bases are a match to TRBD1. The CDR3 contains 14 residues. Per germline, CDR1 SEHNR and CDR2 FQNEAQ (reference sequence). The trim removed 6 bases at V and 3 bases at J, leaving 7 bases unmatched.